A selection of T cell receptor beta chains follows, all from one sample in a study of T cells of healthy individuals. A single record per CDR3 protein comes from TCRdb applying MiXCR to the 5' RACE reads. The data hold approximately 52,000 distinct CDR3 sequences, with about 15% observed a single time. The source of these receptors is a human donor in good health. CDR3s include the opening cysteine and the closing phenylalanine or tryptophan. Fields, in order: V gene, D gene, clone size, J gene, CDR3 DNA, CDR3 protein. The D gene is left open where the match is weak. Some rows have no size entry. The others give once, few or many, or a class for an expanded clone.

v_gene: TRBV12-3/TRBV12-4; d_gene: TRBD2; abundance: many; j_gene: TRBJ2-1; CDR3nt: TGTGCCAGCAGTCCGGGACTAGCTGTCGATGAGCAGTTCTTC; CDR3aa: CASSPGLAVDEQFF
v_gene: TRBV4-3; d_gene: NA; abundance: few; j_gene: TRBJ1-5; CDR3nt: TGCGCCAGCAGCCAAGAAACCAGGGAGGATCAGCCCCAGCATTTT; CDR3aa: CASSQETREDQPQHF
v_gene: TRBV7-9; d_gene: NA; abundance: few; j_gene: TRBJ2-7; CDR3nt: TGTGCCAGCAGCCGAGCGGACTACGAGCAGTACTTC; CDR3aa: CASSRADYEQYF
v_gene: TRBV11-2; d_gene: TRBD1; abundance: NA; j_gene: TRBJ1-4; CDR3nt: TGTGCCAGCAGCTTAGACGCTGGCGGACAGGGTGGGGAAAAACTGTTTTTT; CDR3aa: CASSLDAGGQGGEKLFF
v_gene: TRBV19; d_gene: TRBD1; abundance: NA; j_gene: TRBJ2-7; CDR3nt: TGTGCCAGTAGTCCCCGTCGACAGGGGTTCTCCTACGAGCAGTACTTC; CDR3aa: CASSPRRQGFSYEQYF
v_gene: TRBV10-2; d_gene: NA; abundance: few; j_gene: TRBJ2-2; CDR3nt: TGCGCCAGCAGCCTAGCTGCTTTGGCCGGGGAGCTGTTTTTT; CDR3aa: CASSLAALAGELFF
v_gene: TRBV5-1; d_gene: TRBD1; abundance: NA; j_gene: TRBJ2-3; CDR3nt: TGCGCCAGCAGCTTGGAGAGGGGGCGAGAGGTCACAGATACGCAGTATTTT; CDR3aa: CASSLERGREVTDTQYF
v_gene: TRBV7-2; d_gene: NA; abundance: few; j_gene: TRBJ1-3; CDR3nt: TGTGCCAGCAGCTTAAGGACAGCCCCGGGAAACACCATATATTTT; CDR3aa: CASSLRTAPGNTIYF
v_gene: TRBV7-2; d_gene: NA; abundance: NA; j_gene: TRBJ1-2; CDR3nt: TGTGCCAGCAGCTACAACCGACAGGCTGGCTACACCTTC; CDR3aa: CASSYNRQAGYTF
v_gene: TRBV6-2/TRBV6-3; d_gene: NA; abundance: NA; j_gene: TRBJ2-3; CDR3nt: TGTGCCAGCAGTTACTCGAACAGGGATACAGATACGCAGTATTTT; CDR3aa: CASSYSNRDTDTQYF
v_gene: TRBV6-1; d_gene: TRBD2; abundance: many; j_gene: TRBJ2-3; CDR3nt: TGTGCCAGCAGTGAATGGGGGGGGGGGACCACAGATACGCAGTATTTT; CDR3aa: CASSEWGGGTTDTQYF
v_gene: TRBV7-2; d_gene: TRBD1; abundance: many; j_gene: TRBJ1-3; CDR3nt: TGTGCCAGCAGCCCTCGACAGAAGACAGGGTCTGGAAACACCATATATTTT; CDR3aa: CASSPRQKTGSGNTIYF
v_gene: TRBV4-3; d_gene: NA; abundance: many; j_gene: TRBJ1-6; CDR3nt: TGCGCCAGCAGCCAAGGGCGTAGGAATTCACCCCTCCACTTT; CDR3aa: CASSQGRRNSPLHF
v_gene: TRBV11-1; d_gene: NA; abundance: once; j_gene: TRBJ2-3; CDR3nt: TGTGCCAGCAGTTTCGAGGAGACAGATACGCAGTATTTT; CDR3aa: CASSFEETDTQYF
v_gene: TRBV12-3/TRBV12-4; d_gene: NA; abundance: NA; j_gene: TRBJ1-1; CDR3nt: TGTGCCAGCAGTGGGACAAGGCCTGAAGCTTTCTTT; CDR3aa: CASSGTRPEAFF
v_gene: TRBV5-1; d_gene: NA; abundance: few; j_gene: TRBJ2-1; CDR3nt: TGCGCCAGCAGCTTGGCAATCTCCTACAATGAGCAGTTCTTC; CDR3aa: CASSLAISYNEQFF
v_gene: TRBV2; d_gene: NA; abundance: NA; j_gene: TRBJ1-1; CDR3nt: TGTGCCAGCAGTGTCGGGGCCCGTGAAGCTTTCTTT; CDR3aa: CASSVGAREAFF
v_gene: TRBV7-2; d_gene: NA; abundance: many; j_gene: TRBJ2-6; CDR3nt: TGTGCCAGCAGCTTAGACACGGGTCCCGGGGCCAACGTCCTGACTTTC; CDR3aa: CASSLDTGPGANVLTF
v_gene: TRBV5-1; d_gene: TRBD2; abundance: NA; j_gene: TRBJ2-7; CDR3nt: TGCGCCAGCAGCTTGGCCGGCGGGAGGGCCTACGAGCAGTACTTC; CDR3aa: CASSLAGGRAYEQYF
v_gene: TRBV20-1; d_gene: NA; abundance: NA; j_gene: TRBJ1-1; CDR3nt: TGCAGTGTCGCGGGGGGAACAGAGAACACTGAAGCTTTCTTT; CDR3aa: CSVAGGTENTEAFF
v_gene: TRBV12-3/TRBV12-4; d_gene: NA; abundance: NA; j_gene: TRBJ2-3; CDR3nt: TGTGCCAGCAGTCCCAGAGGTTTCGCGGGCCATTGGGATTTT; CDR3aa: CASSPRGFAGHWDF
v_gene: TRBV7-8; d_gene: NA; abundance: many; j_gene: TRBJ2-3; CDR3nt: TGTGCCAGCAGCCCTCGCGAGGGGGACAAAGATACGCAGTATTTT; CDR3aa: CASSPREGDKDTQYF
v_gene: TRBV11-2; d_gene: NA; abundance: NA; j_gene: TRBJ2-6; CDR3nt: TGTGCCAGCAGCTTAGCCCCCCCAGGGGCCAACGTCCTGACTTTC; CDR3aa: CASSLAPPGANVLTF
v_gene: TRBV20-1; d_gene: TRBD1; abundance: many; j_gene: TRBJ1-3; CDR3nt: TGCAGTGCTGCCCAGGGGGCATTGCTCTCCGGAAACACCATATATTTT; CDR3aa: CSAAQGALLSGNTIYF
v_gene: TRBV12-3/TRBV12-4; d_gene: NA; abundance: NA; j_gene: TRBJ1-3; CDR3nt: TGTGCCAGCAGTTCGCAGGGCTTGAAGAACACCATATATTTT; CDR3aa: CASSSQGLKNTIYF
v_gene: TRBV3-1; d_gene: NA; abundance: few; j_gene: TRBJ1-2; CDR3nt: TGTGCCAGCAGACTGACCACTTCAGCCTATGGCTACACCTTC; CDR3aa: CASRLTTSAYGYTF
v_gene: TRBV28; d_gene: TRBD1; abundance: few; j_gene: TRBJ1-2; CDR3nt: TGTGCCAGCAGTTTACAATCAGGGGGCGCTTCCGGCTACACCTTC; CDR3aa: CASSLQSGGASGYTF
v_gene: TRBV9; d_gene: TRBD2; abundance: NA; j_gene: TRBJ2-5; CDR3nt: TGTGCCAGCAGCCCTGGACTAGCGGGGGGGGTAGAGACCCAGTACTTC; CDR3aa: CASSPGLAGGVETQYF
v_gene: TRBV30; d_gene: TRBD2; abundance: few; j_gene: TRBJ2-3; CDR3nt: TGTGCCTGGAGTCGGGAGGGGCGCGGCACAGATACGCAGTATTTT; CDR3aa: CAWSREGRGTDTQYF
v_gene: TRBV20-1; d_gene: TRBD1; abundance: many; j_gene: TRBJ1-5; CDR3nt: TGCAGTGCTAGAGAAACAGGGGGAAGTCAGCCCCAGCATTTT; CDR3aa: CSARETGGSQPQHF
v_gene: TRBV24-1; d_gene: NA; abundance: many; j_gene: TRBJ1-4; CDR3nt: TGTGCCACCAGTAGACAGTCAACTAATGAAAAACTGTTTTTT; CDR3aa: CATSRQSTNEKLFF
v_gene: TRBV20-1; d_gene: TRBD2; abundance: many; j_gene: TRBJ2-1; CDR3nt: TGCAGTTCCCTGACTAGCGGTTACAATGAGCAGTTCTTC; CDR3aa: CSSLTSGYNEQFF
v_gene: TRBV24-1; d_gene: NA; abundance: NA; j_gene: TRBJ1-3; CDR3nt: TGTGCCACCAGTGAGCCGGCGGGATCCATATATTTT; CDR3aa: CATSEPAGSIYF
v_gene: TRBV7-2; d_gene: NA; abundance: NA; j_gene: TRBJ2-1; CDR3nt: TGTGCCAGCAGTCTCAGGGCCAACTCCTACAATGAGCAGTTCTTC; CDR3aa: CASSLRANSYNEQFF
v_gene: TRBV20-1; d_gene: NA; abundance: many; j_gene: TRBJ2-1; CDR3nt: TGCAGTGCTAGTAAGGTTGGGCGGGAAAGCTCCTACAATGAGCAGTTCTTC; CDR3aa: CSASKVGRESSYNEQFF
v_gene: TRBV2; d_gene: TRBD2; abundance: NA; j_gene: TRBJ2-1; CDR3nt: TGTGCCAGCATGACTAGCGGGAGGAGCTCCTACAATGAGCAGTTCTTC; CDR3aa: CASMTSGRSSYNEQFF
v_gene: TRBV7-2; d_gene: NA; abundance: NA; j_gene: TRBJ2-4; CDR3nt: TGTGCCAGCAGCTTAGCGGAGGGGCCGCAAAACATTCAGTACTTC; CDR3aa: CASSLAEGPQNIQYF
v_gene: TRBV2; d_gene: NA; abundance: NA; j_gene: TRBJ1-2; CDR3nt: TGTGCCAGCAGGGCCTGGAAAGTTGGCTACACCTTC; CDR3aa: CASRAWKVGYTF
v_gene: TRBV2; d_gene: TRBD1; abundance: many; j_gene: TRBJ1-1; CDR3nt: TGTGCCAGCAGTGATAGGACAGGGGTTATTCGGAACACTGAAGCTTTCTTT; CDR3aa: CASSDRTGVIRNTEAFF
v_gene: TRBV27; d_gene: TRBD1; abundance: many; j_gene: TRBJ1-2; CDR3nt: TGTGCCAGCAGCTGGGGCAGGGGGACTGGCTACACCTTC; CDR3aa: CASSWGRGTGYTF
v_gene: TRBV5-1; d_gene: NA; abundance: NA; j_gene: TRBJ1-1; CDR3nt: TGCGCCAGCAGCCGGCAAGGGGGGTACAACACTGAAGCTTTCTTT; CDR3aa: CASSRQGGYNTEAFF
v_gene: TRBV5-1; d_gene: NA; abundance: NA; j_gene: TRBJ2-1; CDR3nt: TGCGCCAGCAGCTTTAATAGCGGCGGGTCCTACAATGAGCAGTTCTTC; CDR3aa: CASSFNSGGSYNEQFF
v_gene: TRBV5-5; d_gene: NA; abundance: NA; j_gene: TRBJ2-7; CDR3nt: TGTGCCAGCAGCACAAGGGGGGGCTACGAGCAGTACTTC; CDR3aa: CASSTRGGYEQYF
v_gene: TRBV3-1; d_gene: TRBD2; abundance: few; j_gene: TRBJ2-1; CDR3nt: TGTGCCAGCAGCCAAGATCTGTTGCGGGAGTCTCAACACAATGAGCAGTTCTTC; CDR3aa: CASSQDLLRESQHNEQFF
v_gene: TRBV12-3/TRBV12-4; d_gene: NA; abundance: once; j_gene: TRBJ1-5; CDR3nt: TGTGCCAGCGGATTCAATCAGCCCCAGCATTTT; CDR3aa: CASGFNQPQHF
v_gene: TRBV7-2; d_gene: NA; abundance: few; j_gene: TRBJ1-3; CDR3nt: TGTGCCAGCAGCTTAGCCCCGAACTCTGGAAACACCATATATTTT; CDR3aa: CASSLAPNSGNTIYF
v_gene: TRBV20-1; d_gene: TRBD2; abundance: NA; j_gene: TRBJ2-5; CDR3nt: TGCAGTGCAATGACTAGCGGGGAGCGCGCGACCCAGTACTTC; CDR3aa: CSAMTSGERATQYF
v_gene: TRBV11-2; d_gene: TRBD2; abundance: few; j_gene: TRBJ2-2; CDR3nt: TGTGCCAGCAGCCCATTGGGTTCTAGCGGGGGGGCCTGGACCGGGGAGCTGTTTTTT; CDR3aa: CASSPLGSSGGAWTGELFF
v_gene: TRBV28; d_gene: NA; abundance: many; j_gene: TRBJ2-5; CDR3nt: TGTGCCAGCAGTTTAGGGGGCGGGGAGACCCAGTACTTC; CDR3aa: CASSLGGGETQYF
v_gene: TRBV2; d_gene: TRBD2; abundance: many; j_gene: TRBJ2-7; CDR3nt: TGTGCCAGCAGTGAAGATCTAGCGGGGGACGAGCAGTACTTC; CDR3aa: CASSEDLAGDEQYF
v_gene: TRBV27; d_gene: TRBD1; abundance: NA; j_gene: TRBJ2-1; CDR3nt: TGTGCCAGCAGTTTAATCACCCCCGGGACAGGGAGGATAAATGAGCAGTTCTTC; CDR3aa: CASSLITPGTGRINEQFF
v_gene: TRBV4-3; d_gene: NA; abundance: few; j_gene: TRBJ2-2; CDR3nt: TGCGCCAGCAGCCCGGCAGGGGCCTACACCGGGGAGCTGTTTTTT; CDR3aa: CASSPAGAYTGELFF
v_gene: TRBV20-1; d_gene: NA; abundance: NA; j_gene: TRBJ2-2; CDR3nt: TGCAGTGCTAGAGAGGCGACCACCGGGGAGCTGTTTTTT; CDR3aa: CSAREATTGELFF